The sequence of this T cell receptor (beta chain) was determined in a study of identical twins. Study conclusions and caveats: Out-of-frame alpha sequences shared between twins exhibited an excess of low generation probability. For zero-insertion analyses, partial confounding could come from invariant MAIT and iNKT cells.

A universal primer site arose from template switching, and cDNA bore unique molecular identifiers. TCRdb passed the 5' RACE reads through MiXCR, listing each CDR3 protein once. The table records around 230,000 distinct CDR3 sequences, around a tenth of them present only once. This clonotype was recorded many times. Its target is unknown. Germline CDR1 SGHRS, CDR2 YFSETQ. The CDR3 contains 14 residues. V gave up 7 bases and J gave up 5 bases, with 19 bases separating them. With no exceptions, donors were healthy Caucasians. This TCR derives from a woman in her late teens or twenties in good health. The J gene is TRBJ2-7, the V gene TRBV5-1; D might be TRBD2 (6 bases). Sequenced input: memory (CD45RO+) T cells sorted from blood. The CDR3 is CASGRRALVDEQYF. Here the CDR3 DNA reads TGCGCCAGCGGGAGGCGGGCTTTGGTGGACGAGCAGTACTTC. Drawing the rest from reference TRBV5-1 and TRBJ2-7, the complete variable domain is KAGVTQTPRYLIKTRGQQVTLSCSPISGHRSVSWYQQTPGQGLQFLFEYFSETQRNKGNFPGRFSGRQFSNSRSEMNVSTLELGDSALYLCASGRRALVDEQYFGPGTRLTVT.